Following are 3 T cell receptor beta chains from one sample sequenced in a study of early T cells in non-severe SARS-CoV-2 infection. TCRdb re-analysed the 5' RACE reads in MiXCR, keeping a single row per CDR3 protein. The sample holds more than 25,000 distinct CDR3 sequences, approximately 4.3% seen once. The sequencing sample was made of whole blood. These TCRs come from an adult who was a healthcare worker with PCR-confirmed SARS-CoV-2 infection or an uninfected control (not recorded which).

V gene TRBV5-1 combines with J gene TRBJ2-5; the D gene could be TRBD1 or TRBD2 (5 bases each). Between the trimmed V and J ends, which lost 0 bases and 1 base, there was a span of 10 bases. The CDR3 has 15 residues. The germline V gene encodes CDR1 SGHRS and CDR2 YFSETQ. CDR3 DNA sequence: TGCGCCAGCAGCTTGGGGGCAGGGACCCAAGAGACCCAGTACTTC. This translates into CASSLGAGTQETQYF.

This clonotype was seen a handful of times. The chain combines TRBV28 with TRBJ2-7; D gene uncertain. This CDR3 is 12 amino acids long. Germline V lookup: CDR1 MDHEN, CDR2 SYDVKM. This CDR3 is CGSWASSYEQYF. The CDR3 nucleotides read TGTGGTTCCTGGGCCTCATCCTACGAGCAGTACTTC.

V is TRBV28 and J is TRBJ2-6; D gene ambiguous. CDR1 and CDR2 (germline): MDHEN, SYDVKM. V was cut by 8 bases and J by 0 bases, with 17 bases left in between. The CDR3 contains 17 residues. DNA for the CDR3: TGTGCCAGCCGATCTTTTAGACGGAACTCTGGGGCCAACGTCCTGACTTTC. Translated, it gives CASRSFRRNSGANVLTF.